A single sample gave rise to the 17 T cell receptor beta chains below, sequenced in a study of blood T cell repertoires in COVID-19. Clones were sequenced by immunoSEQ multiplex PCR, and TCRdb holds only the in-frame ones, with some missing. The sample has hundreds of thousands of clones, roughly 90% seen once; the top ten hold 8% to 9%. The sample consisted of PBMCs or T cells enriched from blood (not recorded which). Receptors were obtained from a woman aged 18-29 years who had recovered from COVID-19.

The chain employs TRBV3-1 (or the pseudogene TRBV3-2) and TRBJ2-1; 13 bases line up with TRBD2. V lost 1 base and J lost 12; bases outside the gene matches: 3. CDR3 length: 14 residues. Per germline, CDR1 LGHDT and CDR2 YNNKEL (reference sequence). The CDR3 reads CASSQGTSGRRQFF. The CDR3 nucleotides read TGTGCCAGCAGCCAAGGGACTAGCGGGAGAAGGCAGTTCTTC.

A note on this clone: Since a much larger clone is just one base distant, this may be a read error. V usage is TRBV13 and J usage is TRBJ1-2, with unresolved D. V was cut by 5 bases and J by 0 bases, with 7 bases left in between. The CDR3 sequence is 13 residues long. Germline V lookup: CDR1 PRHDT, CDR2 FYEKMQ (reference sequence). The CDR3 nucleotides read TGTGCCAGCAGCCCCCGGGCTAACTATGGCTACACCTTC. Translation gives CASSPRANYGYTF.

The chain has TRBV25-1 and TRBJ2-5; a weak D match, TRBD1 (6 bases). CDR1 and CDR2 from the germline V gene are MGHDK and SYGVNS. V lost 8 bases and J lost 2, with 12 bases in between. This CDR3 region has 13 residues. The CDR3: CASSRTAQETQYF. In DNA, the CDR3 is TGTGCCAGCTCCAGGACAGCACAAGAGACCCAGTACTTC.

V is TRBV4-1 and J is TRBJ1-2; D may be TRBD1 (6 bases). Germline-derived CDR1 and CDR2 are MGHRA and YSYEKL. Trimming took off 4 bases at V and 6 bases at J, with 18 bases between the two ends. The CDR3 is 15 residues long. CDR3 sequence reads: CASSPLQGWVDGYTF. The CDR3 DNA is TGCGCCAGCAGCCCCCTCCAGGGGTGGGTTGATGGCTACACCTTC.

In nucleotides, the CDR3 is TGTGCCACCAGTGCCGGGGGTCAAACCGGGGAGCTGTTTTTT. Its translation: CATSAGGQTGELFF. This chain joins TRBV24-1 and TRBJ2-2, with a possible D match to TRBD2 (6 bases). The CDR3 extends over 14 amino acids. The ends were cut back, 5 bases at V and 5 bases at J, with 11 bases in the middle. Germline values: CDR1 KGHDR, CDR2 SFDVKD.

This rearrangement joins TRBV15 to TRBJ2-2; TRBD1 matches 7 bases. Trimming removed 1 base from V and 3 bases from J; junction bases left unmatched: 11. Looked up from germline, CDR1 is LNHNV and CDR2 is YYDKDF (reference sequence). CDR3 length: 18 residues. CDR3 residues: CATSRGIGRGKDTGELFF. The CDR3 DNA sequence: TGTGCCACCAGCAGAGGAATCGGCAGGGGGAAAGACACCGGGGAGCTGTTTTTT.

The chain couples TRBV5-1 to TRBJ1-4; D ambiguous. Trimming pared 0 bases from V and 4 bases from J, leaving 13 bases between. The CDR3 runs 16 residues. CDR1 SGHRS and CDR2 YFSETQ come from the germline V gene. The CDR3: CASSLGLAAYNEKLFF. CDR3 nucleotides: TGCGCCAGCAGCTTGGGGCTTGCCGCTTATAATGAAAAACTGTTTTTT.

The chain recombines TRBV7-2 with TRBJ2-1, with D perhaps matching TRBD2 (5 bases). Germline lookup yields CDR1 SGHTA and CDR2 FQGNSA. Trimming shortened V by 5 bases and J by 4 bases, and 18 bases separated the two germline ends. The CDR3 totals 16 residues. CDR3 in DNA: TGTGCCAGCAGCACAAGATCGGGTACTAGTTACAATGAGCAGTTCTTC. Amino acids: CASSTRSGTSYNEQFF. Full variable domain (missing parts from reference TRBV7-2 and TRBJ2-1): GAGVSQSPSNKVTEKGKDVELRCDPISGHTALYWYRQSLGQGLEFLIYFQGNSAPDKSGLPSDRFSAERTGGSVSTLTIQRTQQEDSAVYLCASSTRSGTSYNEQFFGPGTRLTVL.

V usage is TRBV5-6 and J usage is TRBJ1-2; TRBD1 matches 8 bases. The length of the CDR3 is 14 residues. CDR1 is SGHDT, CDR2 YYEEEE, per germline. V shed 4 bases, J shed 4 bases, and the junction held 6 bases outside the gene matches. In DNA, the CDR3 is TGTGCCAGCAGCAGGGCTCAGGGGGCCTATGGCTACACCTTC. It is translated as CASSRAQGAYGYTF.

This rearrangement joins TRBV28 to TRBJ2-7; the D gene is possibly TRBD2 (6 bases). With 8 bases removed from V and 2 bases from J, the gap between germline ends came to 16 bases. The CDR3 totals 14 residues. Germline V gives CDR1 MDHEN, CDR2 SYDVKM. The CDR3 DNA is TGTGCCAGCCGTAGGGATAGCGGCCCCTACGAGCAGTACTTC. This translates into CASRRDSGPYEQYF.

The chain is built from TRBV2 and TRBJ2-7; 13 nucleotides match TRBD2. The CDR3 extends over 18 amino acids. The germline gives CDR1 SNHLY, CDR2 FYNNEI. J lost 2 bases, V lost 3 bases, and 10 bases had no gene match. CDR3 nucleotide sequence: TGTGCCAGCAGTGACTGGACTAGCGGGGGACACAGTGCCTACGAGCAGTACTTC. Amino acid sequence: CASSDWTSGGHSAYEQYF.

The rearrangement joins TRBV5-6 to TRBJ1-2; 9 nucleotides match TRBD1. This CDR3 comprises 14 residues. Per the germline V gene, CDR1 is SGHDT and CDR2 is YYEEEE. Trimming at V came to 3 bases and at J to 6 bases, leaving 6 bases not matched to a gene. The CDR3, as DNA: TGTGCCAGCAGCTACCGGGACAGGGTGGATGGCTACACCTTC. Its translation: CASSYRDRVDGYTF.

CDR3 loop: CASSPPATGNTIYF. CDR3 bases: TGTGCCAGCTCACCACCGGCAACTGGAAACACCATATATTTT. The chain carries TRBV18 and TRBJ1-3, with D hard to call. CDR1 KGHSH and CDR2 LQKENI come from the germline V gene. The germline V and J ends were trimmed by 0 bases and 2 bases, with 5 bases remaining between them. The CDR3 contains 14 residues.

This chain connects TRBV10-1 to TRBJ2-5, with 8 bases that match TRBD1. J lost 5 bases, V lost 2 bases, and 10 bases had no gene match. There are 16 residues in the CDR3. From germline, CDR1 is WNHNN and CDR2 SYGVQD (reference sequence). CDR3 residues: CASSEPDRVSTETQYF. Written as DNA, the CDR3 is TGCGCCAGCAGTGAGCCGGACAGGGTTAGTACGGAGACCCAGTACTTC.

The V gene is TRBV5-1, the J gene TRBJ2-7; D is ambiguous. V dropped 0 bases and J dropped 3 bases, with 10 bases sitting between them. The CDR3 has 14 residues. Germline lookup yields CDR1 SGHRS and CDR2 YFSETQ. This chain's CDR3 is CASSLASRGYEQYF. Written as DNA, the CDR3 is TGCGCCAGCAGCTTGGCCTCCAGAGGCTACGAGCAGTACTTC. The variable domain in full, with the rest retrieved from reference TRBV5-1 and TRBJ2-7, is KAGVTQTPRYLIKTRGQQVTLSCSPISGHRSVSWYQQTPGQGLQFLFEYFSETQRNKGNFPGRFSGRQFSNSRSEMNVSTLELGDSALYLCASSLASRGYEQYFGPGTRLTVT.

The chain recombines TRBV7-9 with TRBJ2-3, with TRBD2 as a possible D gene (7 bases). V was shortened by 3 bases and J by 7 bases, with 20 bases between the two germline ends. CDR1 is SEHNR and CDR2 is FQNEAQ in the germline V gene (reference sequence). The CDR3 has 16 residues. CDR3 amino acids: CASSLYRASGGNTQYF. DNA of the CDR3: TGTGCCAGCAGCTTGTACAGGGCTAGCGGAGGAAATACGCAGTATTTT.

This clone came up a few times. The rearrangement joins TRBV6-5 to TRBJ1-1, with 8 bases fitting TRBD1. V gave up 6 bases and J gave up 0 bases; unmatched junction bases: 3. CDR1 and CDR2 from the germline V gene are MNHEY and SVGAGI. The CDR3 runs to 14 residues. CDR3 protein: CASRLRGLNTEAFF. The CDR3 coding sequence is TGTGCCAGCAGGCTCAGGGGGCTGAACACTGAAGCTTTCTTT.